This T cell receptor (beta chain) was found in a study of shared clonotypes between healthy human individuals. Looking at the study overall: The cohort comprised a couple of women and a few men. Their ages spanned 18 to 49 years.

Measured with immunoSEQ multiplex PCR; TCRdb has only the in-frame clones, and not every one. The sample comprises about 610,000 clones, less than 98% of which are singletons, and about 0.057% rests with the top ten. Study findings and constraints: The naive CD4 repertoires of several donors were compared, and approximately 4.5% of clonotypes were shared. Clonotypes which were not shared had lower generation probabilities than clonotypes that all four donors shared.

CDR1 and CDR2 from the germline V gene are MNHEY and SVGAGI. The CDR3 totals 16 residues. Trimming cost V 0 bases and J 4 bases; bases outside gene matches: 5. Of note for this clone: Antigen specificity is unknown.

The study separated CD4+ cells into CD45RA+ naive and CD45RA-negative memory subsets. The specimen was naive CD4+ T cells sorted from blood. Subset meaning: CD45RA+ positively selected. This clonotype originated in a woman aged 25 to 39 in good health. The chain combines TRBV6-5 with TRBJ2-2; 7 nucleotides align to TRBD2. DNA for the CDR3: TGTGCCAGCAGTTACTCCGGGGGGAGACCCACCGGGGAGCTGTTTTTT. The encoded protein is CASSYSGGRPTGELFF.